Sequencing of this T cell receptor (beta chain) was carried out in a study of beta chain features in type 1 diabetes. It was one heparinised blood draw, averaging about 116 mL, that each donor gave. CD45RO/CCR7/CD25/CD127/CD95/CD27 separated CD4+ naive, central memory, regulatory and stem cell-like memory cells by sorting. Note on this clone: Its antigen is currently unknown.

This CDR3 is built from 16 residues. Germline V lookup: CDR1 MNHEY, CDR2 SMNVEV (reference sequence). Trimming cost V 3 bases and J 8 bases, with 23 bases left between them. Expressed TCRB transcripts were sequenced because the isolated RNA had all been reverse transcribed beforehand. The table came from immunoSEQ multiplex PCR; TCRdb's copy has only in-frame clones and leaves some out. The sample holds about 190,000 clones, 7.5% to 8.5% seen once. Study-level results: TCRB CDR3s from Type 1 diabetes patients were moderately but significantly shorter in all four CD4+ subsets. Insertions were fewer and deletions more numerous at VDJ junctions in type 1 diabetes patients. Possibly, sequencing cDNA over-represented cells that had high TCR expression levels.

The sequence derives from a young man with type 1 diabetes. V gene TRBV27 combines with J gene TRBJ2-7; the D gene is possibly TRBD1 (6 bases). The sample consisted of central memory CD4+ T cells from blood. CDR3 nucleotide sequence: TGTGCCAGCAGTTTTCGACAGGCCCCGATGGCTACGAAGCAGTACTTC. Translating gives CASSFRQAPMATKQYF.